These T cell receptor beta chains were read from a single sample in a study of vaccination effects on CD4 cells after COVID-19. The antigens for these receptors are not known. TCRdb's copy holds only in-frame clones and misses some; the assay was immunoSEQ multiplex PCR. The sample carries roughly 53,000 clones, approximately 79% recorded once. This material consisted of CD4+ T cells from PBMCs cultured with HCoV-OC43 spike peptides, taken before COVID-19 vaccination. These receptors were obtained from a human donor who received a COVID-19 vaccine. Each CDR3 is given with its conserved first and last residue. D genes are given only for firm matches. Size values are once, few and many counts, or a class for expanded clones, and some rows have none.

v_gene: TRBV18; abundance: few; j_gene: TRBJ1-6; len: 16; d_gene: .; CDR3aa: CASSPGIGGYNSPLHF; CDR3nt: TGTGCCAGCTCACCCGGGATCGGGGGATATAATTCACCCCTCCACTTT
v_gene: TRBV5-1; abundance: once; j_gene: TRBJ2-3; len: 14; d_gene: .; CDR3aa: CASAKGGFTDTQYF; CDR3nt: TGCGCCAGCGCTAAAGGGGGTTTCACAGATACGCAGTATTTT
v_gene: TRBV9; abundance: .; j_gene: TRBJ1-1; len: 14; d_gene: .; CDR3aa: CASSVGLRQDEAFF; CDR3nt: TGTGCCAGCAGCGTAGGCCTACGACAGGATGAAGCTTTCTTT
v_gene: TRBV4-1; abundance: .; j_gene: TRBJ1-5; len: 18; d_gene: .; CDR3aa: CASSQDRYRSNINQPQHF; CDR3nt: TGCGCCAGCAGCCAAGATAGGTACAGGTCAAACATCAATCAGCCCCAGCATTTT
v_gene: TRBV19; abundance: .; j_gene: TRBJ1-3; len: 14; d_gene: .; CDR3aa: CASSGTSSGNTIYF; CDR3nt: TGTGCCAGTAGTGGGACCTCTTCTGGAAACACCATATATTTT
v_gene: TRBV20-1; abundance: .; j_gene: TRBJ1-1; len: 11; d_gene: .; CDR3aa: CSASRGPGAFF; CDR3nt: TGCAGTGCTAGCCGAGGGCCAGGGGCTTTCTTT
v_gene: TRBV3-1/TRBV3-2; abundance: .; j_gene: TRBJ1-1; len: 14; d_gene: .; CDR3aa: CASSQGDENTEAFF; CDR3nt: TGTGCCAGCAGCCAAGGGGACGAGAACACTGAAGCTTTCTTT
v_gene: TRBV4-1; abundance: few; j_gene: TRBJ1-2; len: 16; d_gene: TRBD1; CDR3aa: CASSQDWNRGNYGYTF; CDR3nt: TGCGCCAGCAGCCAAGATTGGAACAGGGGCAACTATGGCTACACCTTC
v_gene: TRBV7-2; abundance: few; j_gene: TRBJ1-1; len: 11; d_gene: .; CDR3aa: CASSSWTEAFF; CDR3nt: TGTGCCAGCAGCTCCTGGACAGAAGCTTTCTTT
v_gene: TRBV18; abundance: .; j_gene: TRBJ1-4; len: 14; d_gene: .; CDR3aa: CASSPGRDNEKLFF; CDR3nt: TGTGCCAGCTCACCGGGCAGGGATAATGAAAAACTGTTTTTT
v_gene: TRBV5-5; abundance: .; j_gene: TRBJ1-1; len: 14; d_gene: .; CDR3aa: CASSLNGGYTEAFF; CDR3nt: TGTGCCAGCAGCCTGAACGGGGGGTACACTGAAGCTTTCTTT
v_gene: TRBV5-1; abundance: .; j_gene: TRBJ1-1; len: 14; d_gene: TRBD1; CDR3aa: CASSDTGAATEAFF; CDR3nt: TGCGCCAGCAGCGACACAGGGGCTGCGACTGAAGCTTTCTTT
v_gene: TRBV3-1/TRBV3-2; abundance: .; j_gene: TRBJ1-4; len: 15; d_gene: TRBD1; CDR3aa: CASSGDRATNEKLFF; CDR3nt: TGTGCCAGCAGCGGAGACAGGGCTACTAATGAAAAACTGTTTTTT
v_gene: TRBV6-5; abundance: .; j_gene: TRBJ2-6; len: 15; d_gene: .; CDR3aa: CASSPPGSGANVLTF; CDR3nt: TGTGCCAGCAGTCCGCCAGGCTCTGGGGCCAACGTCCTGACTTTC
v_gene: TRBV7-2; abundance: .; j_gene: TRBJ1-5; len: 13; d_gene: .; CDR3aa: CASRTASNQPQHF; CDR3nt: TGTGCCAGCAGAACAGCCTCCAATCAGCCCCAGCATTTT
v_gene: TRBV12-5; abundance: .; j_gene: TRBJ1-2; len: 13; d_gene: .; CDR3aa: CASVGGGLYGYTF; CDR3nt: TGTGCTAGTGTCGGAGGGGGTCTCTATGGCTACACCTTC
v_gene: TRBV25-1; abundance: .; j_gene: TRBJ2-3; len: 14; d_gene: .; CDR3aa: CASSDNSGADTQYF; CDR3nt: TGTGCCAGCAGTGATAACAGTGGGGCAGATACGCAGTATTTT
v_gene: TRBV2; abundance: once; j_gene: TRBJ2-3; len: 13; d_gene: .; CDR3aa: CASSVGRTDTQYF; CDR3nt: TGTGCCAGCAGTGTAGGTAGGACAGATACGCAGTATTTT
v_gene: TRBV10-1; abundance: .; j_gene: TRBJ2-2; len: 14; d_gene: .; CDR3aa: CASSESFARGELFF; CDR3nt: TGCGCCAGCAGTGAGTCCTTCGCACGCGGGGAGCTGTTTTTT
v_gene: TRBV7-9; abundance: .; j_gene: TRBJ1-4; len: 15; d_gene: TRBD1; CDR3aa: CASSSQGQINEKLFF; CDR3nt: TGTGCCAGCAGCTCGCAGGGACAGATTAATGAAAAACTGTTTTTT
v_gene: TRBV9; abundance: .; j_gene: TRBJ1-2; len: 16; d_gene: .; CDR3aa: CASSPQTGLGNYGYTF; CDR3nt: TGTGCCAGCAGCCCCCAGACAGGTTTGGGTAACTATGGCTACACCTTC
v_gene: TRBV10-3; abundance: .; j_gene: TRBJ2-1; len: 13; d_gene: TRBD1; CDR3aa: CAIGDRDYNEQFF; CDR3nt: TGTGCCATCGGGGACAGGGATTACAATGAGCAGTTCTTC